A single sample is the source of the 25 T cell receptor beta chains below, sequenced in a study of blood T cell repertoires in COVID-19. The table came from immunoSEQ multiplex PCR; TCRdb's copy has only in-frame clones and leaves some out. Of roughly 160,000 clones listed, 81% were seen once; the top ten hold roughly 5%. The sequenced sample consisted of PBMCs or T cells enriched from blood (not recorded which). These receptors all come from a woman aged 40 to 50 with acute COVID-19.

V is TRBV7-9 and J is TRBJ2-3; no clear D gene. The germline CDR1 and CDR2 sequences are SEHNR and FQNEAQ (reference sequence). V was shortened by 1 base and J by 2 bases, with 10 bases between the two germline ends. CDR3 length: 15 residues. CDR3 in amino acids: CASSLEGLVTDTQYF. CDR3 nucleotides: TGTGCCAGCAGCTTAGAAGGCCTAGTCACAGATACGCAGTATTTT.

There are a few counts of this clone. This sequence joins TRBV2 and TRBJ2-7; TRBD1 matches 9 bases. Trimming removed 6 bases from V and 2 bases from J; junction bases left unmatched: 5. Germline CDR1 SNHLY, CDR2 FYNNEI. This CDR3 region has 14 residues. The CDR3 here is CASRTNRGPYEQYF. The CDR3 coding sequence is TGTGCCAGCAGGACGAACAGGGGGCCCTACGAGCAGTACTTC.

The sample holds one count of this clone. V is TRBV6-5 and J is TRBJ1-2; D perhaps matches TRBD1 (6 bases). Germline V gives CDR1 MNHEY, CDR2 SVGAGI. This CDR3 contains 15 residues. Trimming shortened V by 7 bases and J by 6 bases, and 21 bases separated the two germline ends. In nucleotides, the CDR3 is TGTGCCAGCAATGCAGGGGATATTTACTCCGATGGCTACACCTTC. Translation gives CASNAGDIYSDGYTF.

This clone was seen more than once but under ten times. The chain is built from TRBV19 and TRBJ2-3; 13 nucleotides align to TRBD2. The CDR3 length is 15 residues. CDR1 LNHDA and CDR2 SQIVND come from the germline V gene (reference sequence). J lost 4 bases, V lost 8 bases, and 6 bases had no gene match. CDR3 residues: CASEELAGGPDTQYF. The CDR3 DNA reads as TGTGCCAGTGAGGAACTAGCGGGAGGGCCAGATACGCAGTATTTT. Filled out from reference TRBV19 and TRBJ2-3, the complete variable domain reads DGGITQSPKYLFRKEGQNVTLSCEQNLNHDAMYWYRQDPGQGLRLIYYSQIVNDFQKGDIAEGYSVSREKKESFPLTVTSAQKNPTAFYLCASEELAGGPDTQYFGPGTRLTVL.

The chain joins TRBV13 to TRBJ2-5, with unresolved D. V lost 1 base, J lost 1 base, and 4 bases lay in between. From germline, CDR1 is PRHDT and CDR2 FYEKMQ (reference sequence). The CDR3 sequence is 13 residues long. DNA for the CDR3: TGTGCCAGCAGCTTAGACAGCCAAGAGACCCAGTACTTC. It is translated as CASSLDSQETQYF.

The rearrangement joins TRBV7-9 to TRBJ2-3; TRBD2 matches at 10 bases. The germline gives CDR1 SEHNR, CDR2 FQNEAQ (reference sequence). The CDR3 extends over 17 amino acids. V was clipped by 4 bases and J by 5 bases; unmatched bases: 12. The CDR3 is CASSSSGLAGEEDTQYF. The CDR3 DNA reads TGTGCCAGCAGCTCCAGCGGGCTAGCGGGAGAGGAAGATACGCAGTATTTT. The whole variable domain, filled in from reference TRBV7-9 and TRBJ2-3, reads DTGVSQNPRHKITKRGQNVTFRCDPISEHNRLYWYRQTLGQGPEFLTYFQNEAQLEKSRLLSDRFSAERPKGSFSTLEIQRTEQGDSAMYLCASSSSGLAGEEDTQYFGPGTRLTVL.

This clone was seen a handful of times. CDR3 sequence reads: CASSPGQGVLYTF. The DNA of the CDR3 is TGTGCCAGCAGCCCGGGCCAGGGCGTCCTCTACACCTTC. The chain has TRBV14 and TRBJ1-2, with D perhaps matching TRBD1 (5 bases). The germline V gene encodes CDR1 SGHDN and CDR2 FVKESK. V was clipped by 4 bases and J by 10 bases, with 16 bases between them. This CDR3 is 13 amino acids long.

J is TRBJ2-1 and V is TRBV5-4; D is uncertain. The ends were cut back, 1 base at V and 6 bases at J, with 5 bases in the middle. The CDR3 contains 12 residues. From germline, CDR1 is SGHNT and CDR2 YYREEE (reference sequence). The CDR3 protein is CASSLSSNEQFF. The CDR3 DNA follows: TGTGCCAGCAGCTTGTCATCCAATGAGCAGTTCTTC.

This sequence joins TRBV5-1 and TRBJ1-2; tentative D call: TRBD1 (6 bases). V gave up 2 bases and J gave up 3 bases, with 11 bases separating them. Germline assignment: CDR1 SGHRS and CDR2 YFSETQ. The CDR3 spans 14 residues. The CDR3 loop reads CASSFQDRYYGYTF. CDR3 DNA: TGCGCCAGCAGCTTCCAGGACAGATACTATGGCTACACCTTC.

The chain employs TRBV5-1 and TRBJ2-7; the D gene is possibly TRBD2 (6 bases). The V gene lost 3 bases and the J gene lost 5 bases, with 15 bases spanning the gap. CDR1 is SGHRS, CDR2 YFSETQ, per germline. This CDR3 contains 14 residues. The CDR3 is CASSSFPGEDEQYV. The CDR3 DNA reads TGCGCCAGCAGCTCCTTCCCGGGAGAGGACGAGCAGTACGTC.

V usage is TRBV11-1 and J usage is TRBJ1-6; 7 bases are a match to TRBD1. CDR3 length equals 14 residues. Germline V lookup: CDR1 SGHAT, CDR2 FQDESV (reference sequence). The junction had 3 bases not matched to a gene; V was cut back by 4 bases and J by 6 bases. CDR3 loop: CASSSGTANSPLHF. The CDR3, as DNA: TGTGCCAGCAGCTCGGGGACAGCTAATTCACCCCTCCACTTT.

This clone occurred a few times. The chain joins TRBV5-1 to TRBJ2-7; perhaps TRBD2 as D (6 bases). V was trimmed by 4 bases and J by 4 bases, leaving 12 bases between them. The CDR3 spans 13 residues. The germline V gene has CDR1 SGHRS and CDR2 YFSETQ. In DNA, the CDR3 is TGCGCCAGCAGCCCCGGGACTTTGTACGAGCAGTACTTC. Translating it yields CASSPGTLYEQYF.

V gene TRBV3-1 (or the pseudogene TRBV3-2) combines with J gene TRBJ2-5; no definite D call. The CDR3 length is 15 residues. V was cut by 3 bases and J by 1 base, with 12 bases left in between. Germline V lookup: CDR1 LGHDT, CDR2 YNNKEL (reference sequence). CDR3 DNA sequence: TGTGCCAGCAGCCAGCTCGCCCCAGTCCAAGAGACCCAGTACTTC. Its translation is CASSQLAPVQETQYF.

This rearrangement joins TRBV24-1 to TRBJ2-5, with 10 bases lining up with TRBD2. V trimming: 0 bases; J trimming: 4 bases; junction bases outside the gene matches: 4. The CDR3 totals 16 residues. CDR1 and CDR2 from the germline V gene are KGHDR and SFDVKD. CDR3 DNA: TGTGCCACCAGTGATTTGGGTAGCGGGAGGTTAGAGACCCAGTACTTC. Protein: CATSDLGSGRLETQYF.

V is TRBV30 and J is TRBJ2-3; D not resolved. In germline, CDR1 is GTSNPN, CDR2 SVGIG (reference sequence). Between the trimmed V and J ends, which lost 5 bases and 6 bases, there was a span of 6 bases. CDR3 length: 10 residues. CDR3 sequence reads: CAWYSDTQYF. CDR3 nucleotide sequence: TGTGCCTGGTACTCTGATACGCAGTATTTT.

This chain joins TRBV20-1 and TRBJ2-5; D possibly corresponds to TRBD2 (6 bases). CDR1 and CDR2 from the germline V gene are DFQATT and SNEGSKA (reference sequence). Trimming removed 6 bases from V and 1 base from J, with 18 bases in between. CDR3 length: 15 residues. CDR3 sequence (DNA): TGCAGTGCAAGTTCTAGCGTCGAAGTCCAAGAGACCCAGTACTTC. Protein product: CSASSSVEVQETQYF.

The chain employs TRBV6-5 and TRBJ1-3; TRBD1 matches at 10 bases. The CDR3 consists of 15 residues. Germline V gene data show CDR1 as MNHEY and CDR2 as SVGAGI. Trimming cost V 6 bases and J 4 bases; bases outside gene matches: 6. The CDR3 DNA reads as TGTGCCAGCAGAAGACAGGGGGCGAAAGGAAACACCATATATTTT. It translates to CASRRQGAKGNTIYF.

The chain uses TRBV5-4 and TRBJ2-3, with 8 nucleotides matching TRBD2. V was pared by 0 bases and J by 1 base, with 1 base of the junction left unmatched. This CDR3 comprises 15 residues. Germline CDR1 is SGHNT and CDR2 is YYREEE (reference sequence). The DNA of the CDR3 is TGTGCCAGCAGCTTGGAGGGACTAGGCACAGATACGCAGTATTTT. Protein sequence: CASSLEGLGTDTQYF.

This clone came up once. The chain couples TRBV6-5 to TRBJ2-3, with TRBD2 identical over 9 bases. CDR1 is MNHEY, CDR2 SVGAGI, per germline. The CDR3 runs 15 residues. Germline trimming cut 6 bases from V and 6 bases from J; bases unmatched to any gene: 10. CDR3 nucleotide sequence: TGTGCCAGCAGACCCCGATTAGCGGGAGCGGATACGCAGTATTTT. This codes for CASRPRLAGADTQYF.

The chain is built from TRBV4-1 and TRBJ2-2, with D perhaps matching TRBD1 (5 bases). The CDR3 covers 16 residues. The germline V gene encodes CDR1 MGHRA and CDR2 YSYEKL. Deletions cut 1 base from V and 4 bases from J, with 13 bases between. The CDR3 DNA sequence: TGCGCCAGCAGCCAAGGGGTCCAGGGCGTCACCGGGGAGCTGTTTTTT. Encoded protein: CASSQGVQGVTGELFF.

The V and J genes are TRBV7-9 and TRBJ2-7; 7 positions agree with TRBD1. From germline, CDR1 is SEHNR and CDR2 FQNEAQ (reference sequence). The junction had 7 bases not matched to a gene; V was cut back by 2 bases and J by 0 bases. The CDR3 extends over 16 amino acids. This CDR3 is CASSLYRDRSSYEQYF. The CDR3 region has the DNA TGTGCCAGCAGCTTATACCGGGACAGAAGCTCCTACGAGCAGTACTTC.

The chain is built from TRBV12-5 and TRBJ1-5; D unresolved. This CDR3 contains 13 residues. The V gene lost 7 bases and the J gene lost 6 bases, with 13 bases spanning the gap. Looked up from germline, CDR1 is LGHNT and CDR2 is FRNRAP. The CDR3 is CASAPGGRQPQHF. In DNA form, the CDR3 reads TGTGCTAGTGCTCCAGGAGGTCGTCAGCCCCAGCATTTT. The full variable domain, completed using reference TRBV12-5 and TRBJ1-5, is DARVTQTPRHKVTEMGQEVTMRCQPILGHNTVFWYRQTMMQGLELLAYFRNRAPLDDSGMPKDRFSAEMPDATLATLKIQPSEPRDSAVYFCASAPGGRQPQHFGDGTRLSIL.

The chain links TRBV2 to TRBJ2-3, with 12 bases that match TRBD2. Germline V lookup: CDR1 SNHLY, CDR2 FYNNEI. The ends lost 6 bases at V and 3 bases at J; junction bases unmatched: 4. There are 15 residues in the CDR3. As DNA, the CDR3 is TGTGCCAGCAGCCGACTAGCGGGAGAAACAGATACGCAGTATTTT. This gives the protein CASSRLAGETDTQYF.

The chain is built from TRBV3-1 (or the pseudogene TRBV3-2) and TRBJ1-2; 8 bases fit TRBD1. J lost 6 bases, V lost 3 bases, and 6 bases had no gene match. The germline V gene has CDR1 LGHDT and CDR2 YNNKEL (reference sequence). The CDR3 is made up of 14 amino acids. CDR3 loop: CASSQHDRGNGYTF. CDR3 nucleotides: TGTGCCAGCAGCCAGCACGACAGGGGCAATGGCTACACCTTC.

V gene TRBV29-1 combines with J gene TRBJ1-2; the D gene is possibly TRBD1 (5 bases). V lost 6 bases to trimming and J lost 6 bases, with 17 bases between them. There are 13 residues in the CDR3. CDR1 and CDR2 (germline): SQVTM, ANQGSEA. CDR3 sequence reads: CSVGYRNPDGYTF. CDR3 in DNA: TGCAGCGTGGGGTACAGGAACCCCGATGGCTACACCTTC.